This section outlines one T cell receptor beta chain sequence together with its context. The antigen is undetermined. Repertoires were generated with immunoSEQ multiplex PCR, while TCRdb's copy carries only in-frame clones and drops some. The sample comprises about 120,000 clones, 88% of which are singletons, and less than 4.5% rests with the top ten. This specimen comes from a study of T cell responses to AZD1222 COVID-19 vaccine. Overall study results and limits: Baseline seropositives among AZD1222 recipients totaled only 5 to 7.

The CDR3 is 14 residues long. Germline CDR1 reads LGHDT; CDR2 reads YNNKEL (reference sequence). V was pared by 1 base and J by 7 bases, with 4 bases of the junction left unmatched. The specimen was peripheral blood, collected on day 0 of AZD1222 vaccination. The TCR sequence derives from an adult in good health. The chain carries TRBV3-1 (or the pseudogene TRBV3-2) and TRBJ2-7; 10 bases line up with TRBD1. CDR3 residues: CASSQAGTGEEQYF. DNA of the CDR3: TGTGCCAGCAGCCAAGCCGGGACAGGGGAAGAGCAGTACTTC.